One sample yielded the 31 T cell receptor beta chains listed below, sequenced in a study of T cells in localized non-small cell lung cancer. TCRdb's table, derived via immunoSEQ multiplex PCR, lists solely in-frame clones and lacks some. The sample carries 41,000 or so clones, more than 85% recorded once. The source material was peripheral blood, sampled before any cancer treatment. These receptors were obtained from a woman between 18 and 50 years old with stage III lung adenocarcinoma.

The genes are TRBV27 and TRBJ1-2, with 9 bases aligning to TRBD1. The germline gives CDR1 MNHEY, CDR2 SMNVEV (reference sequence). With V trimmed by 6 bases and J by 6 bases, 8 bases remained unmatched. The CDR3 extends over 14 amino acids. CDR3 nucleotide sequence: TGTGCCAGCAGCCTGGACAGGGGAAGAGATGGCTACACCTTC. It codes for CASSLDRGRDGYTF.

The chain joins TRBV7-3 to TRBJ2-1; a possible D gene is TRBD2 (6 bases). The CDR3 runs 17 residues. V was pared by 1 base and J by 5 bases, with 18 bases between. The germline V gene encodes CDR1 SGHTA and CDR2 FQGTGA. The CDR3 DNA is TGTGCCAGCAGCTTAAAGGCGGGGCGGGTCCTTCACAATGAGCAGTTCTTC. This encodes CASSLKAGRVLHNEQFF.

This chain joins TRBV2 and TRBJ1-6, with TRBD1 identical over 8 bases. Per the germline V gene, CDR1 is SNHLY and CDR2 is FYNNEI. With V trimmed by 6 bases and J by 10 bases, 11 bases remained unmatched. The CDR3 consists of 15 residues. The CDR3 coding sequence is TGTGCCAGCAGCCCCGACAGGGGCAGAGGGTCACCCCTCCACTTT. This sequence encodes CASSPDRGRGSPLHF.

The chain couples TRBV29-1 to TRBJ1-2; a possible D gene is TRBD1 (6 bases). The germline V and J ends were trimmed by 7 bases and 3 bases, with 9 bases remaining between them. CDR1 and CDR2 from the germline V gene are SQVTM and ANQGSEA. The CDR3 has 11 amino acids. CDR3 coding DNA: TGCAGCGCGGACAGTGACTATGGCTACACCTTC. It translates to CSADSDYGYTF.

The chain is built from TRBV10-3 and TRBJ2-5, with D perhaps assigned TRBD1 or TRBD2 (5 bases each). V was cut by 9 bases and J by 5 bases, with 16 bases left in between. CDR3 length: 13 amino acids. The germline CDR1 and CDR2 sequences are ENHRY and SYGVKD. The CDR3 DNA follows: TGTGCCATAGGGGACGGGAAGGGCGAGACCCAGTACTTC. Translating gives CAIGDGKGETQYF.

A word on this clone: One junction end does not reproduce the germline sequence, and a read error may be involved. The genes are TRBV5-1 and TRBJ1-2, with 7 bases aligning to TRBD1. The CDR3 has 14 residues. The germline CDR1 and CDR2 sequences are SGHRS and YFSETQ. The CDR3 protein is CSSSLETGSLGYTF. The CDR3 DNA sequence: TGCTCCAGCAGCTTGGAGACAGGGAGCCTTGGCTACACCTTC.

V usage is TRBV29-1 and J usage is TRBJ2-1; D remains ambiguous. The germline V gene has CDR1 SQVTM and CDR2 ANQGSEA. Trimming shortened V by 6 bases and J by 9 bases, and 21 bases separated the two germline ends. The CDR3 totals 14 residues. The CDR3 nucleotides read TGCAGCGTCGTGAAGGTGGCAGGTAGGAGTGAGCAGTTCTTC. This encodes CSVVKVAGRSEQFF.

This chain joins TRBV5-4 and TRBJ1-3, with 8 nucleotides matching TRBD1. The germline gives CDR1 SGHNT, CDR2 YYREEE (reference sequence). The trim removed 4 bases at V and 4 bases at J, leaving 10 bases unmatched. The CDR3 runs to 16 residues. CDR3 in amino acids: CASSAGQGLGGNTIYF. The CDR3, as DNA: TGTGCCAGCAGCGCCGGACAGGGTTTGGGGGGAAACACCATATATTTT.

This clone was counted once. The rearrangement joins TRBV4-1 to TRBJ2-2, with D possibly being TRBD2 (5 bases). Germline CDR1 MGHRA, CDR2 YSYEKL. V was trimmed by 1 base and J by 6 bases, leaving 15 bases between them. CDR3 length: 16 amino acids. This CDR3 is CASSQVMGEAAGELFF. For the CDR3, the DNA is TGCGCCAGCAGCCAAGTAATGGGAGAAGCAGCCGGGGAGCTGTTTTTT.

The V call is TRBV10-1, the J call TRBJ1-1, with 8 bases that match TRBD1. V shed 6 bases and J 11 bases; nucleotides not matched to a gene: 11. Germline V gene lookup returns CDR1 WNHNN and CDR2 SYGVQD (reference sequence). The CDR3 spans 13 residues. The CDR3 loop is CASRPDRGGRAFF. The CDR3 DNA reads TGCGCCAGCAGACCCGACAGGGGAGGAAGGGCTTTCTTT.

The rearrangement uses TRBV5-1 and TRBJ2-5, with D unresolved. The CDR3 spans 14 residues. In germline, CDR1 is SGHRS, CDR2 YFSETQ. The germline V and J ends were trimmed by 0 bases and 5 bases, with 11 bases remaining between them. In DNA, the CDR3 is TGCGCCAGCAGCTTGGAGGTGGCCCCTGAGACCCAGTACTTC. It is translated as CASSLEVAPETQYF.

This chain uses TRBV4-1 with TRBJ2-5, with D tentatively TRBD1 (6 bases). Germline V CDR1 and CDR2: MGHRA, YSYEKL. CDR3 length: 13 residues. V was cut by 2 bases and J by 3 bases, with 7 bases left in between. The CDR3 DNA is TGCGCCAGCAGCCAACCAGGGGAAGAGACCCAGTACTTC. Translating gives CASSQPGEETQYF.

The CDR3 reads CASSLGQGEIYEQYF. The CDR3 coding sequence is TGTGCCAGCTCACTCGGACAGGGTGAAATCTACGAGCAGTACTTC. The chain combines TRBV18 with TRBJ2-7; 8 bases match TRBD1. The V gene's germline CDR1 is KGHSH and CDR2 LQKENI. Trimming at V came to 4 bases and at J to 3 bases, leaving 8 bases not matched to a gene. The CDR3 is made up of 15 amino acids.

The V gene is TRBV6-6, the J gene TRBJ2-5, with D unclear. The CDR3 spans 14 residues. In germline, CDR1 is MNHNY, CDR2 SVGAGI (reference sequence). V was clipped by 7 bases and J by 3 bases, with 15 bases between them. In DNA, the CDR3 is TGTGCCAGCACCCCCCCGTCAGGCGAAGAGACCCAGTACTTC. Its protein product is CASTPPSGEETQYF.

The chain carries TRBV7-9 and TRBJ2-1; 8 bases line up with TRBD2. The CDR3 length is 14 residues. The germline gives CDR1 SEHNR, CDR2 FQNEAQ (reference sequence). The V and J ends lost 2 bases and 9 bases, in that order; junction bases with no gene match: 6. The CDR3 loop reads CASSLSGGRAEQFF. The CDR3 DNA is TGTGCCAGCAGCTTATCGGGGGGGCGAGCTGAGCAGTTCTTC. Variable domain in full (rest from reference TRBV7-9 and TRBJ2-1): DTGVSQNPRHKITKRGQNVTFRCDPISEHNRLYWYRQTLGQGPEFLTYFQNEAQLEKSRLLSDRFSAERPKGSFSTLEIQRTEQGDSAMYLCASSLSGGRAEQFFGPGTRLTVL.

The chain links TRBV27 to TRBJ1-2; the match to TRBD1 covers 7 bases. Germline CDR1 and CDR2: MNHEY and SMNVEV (reference sequence). The CDR3 runs 13 residues. Trimming at V came to 6 bases and at J to 4 bases, leaving 5 bases not matched to a gene. As DNA, the CDR3 is TGTGCCAGCAGCGGGGACAGTGGCTATGGCTACACCTTC. Translation: CASSGDSGYGYTF.

The rearrangement links TRBV5-1 to TRBJ2-1; no clear D. This CDR3 contains 13 residues. Trimming stripped 0 bases from V and 5 bases from J, with 6 bases between. The germline CDR1 and CDR2 sequences are SGHRS and YFSETQ. The DNA of the CDR3 is TGCGCCAGCAGCTTGGTCCCGGACAATGAGCAGTTCTTC. This gives the protein CASSLVPDNEQFF.

The chain links TRBV7-8 to TRBJ1-5; a possible D gene is TRBD1 (5 bases). CDR3 length: 17 residues. Germline V lookup: CDR1 SGHVS, CDR2 FQNEAQ. Trimming removed 1 base from V and 1 base from J, with 14 bases in between. The CDR3 sequence: CASSLGGGVGSNQPQHF. DNA for the CDR3: TGTGCCAGCAGCTTAGGGGGCGGGGTCGGGAGCAATCAGCCCCAGCATTTT.

The chain couples TRBV27 to TRBJ2-7; no firm D call. Germline values: CDR1 MNHEY, CDR2 SMNVEV (reference sequence). The CDR3 has 13 amino acids. V was clipped by 5 bases and J by 9 bases, with 17 bases between them. The CDR3 spells CASSPSSIGVQYF. The CDR3 DNA is TGTGCCAGCAGTCCCTCCTCAATTGGGGTGCAGTACTTC.

The rearrangement uses TRBV11-2 and TRBJ2-2; unclear D gene. The CDR3 spans 13 residues. From germline, CDR1 is SGHAT and CDR2 FQNNGV. V was clipped by 5 bases and J by 5 bases, with 9 bases between them. CDR3 DNA: TGTGCCAGCAGCCATGCCAAGACCGGGGAGCTGTTTTTT. Translated: CASSHAKTGELFF.

CDR3 DNA sequence: TGTGCCAGCAGCTTAAACAGGAACACTGAAGCTTTCTTT. It specifies CASSLNRNTEAFF. The V call is TRBV7-2, the J call TRBJ1-1; D is unresolved. The V gene lost 2 bases and the J gene lost 1 base, with 5 bases spanning the gap. Germline V CDR1 and CDR2: SGHTA, FQGNSA. This CDR3 has 13 amino acids. Drawing the rest from reference TRBV7-2 and TRBJ1-1, the complete variable domain is GAGVSQSPSNKVTEKGKDVELRCDPISGHTALYWYRQSLGQGLEFLIYFQGNSAPDKSGLPSDRFSAERTGGSVSTLTIQRTQQEDSAVYLCASSLNRNTEAFFGQGTRLTVV.

The V gene is TRBV14, the J gene TRBJ2-2; 7 nucleotides match TRBD1. This CDR3 is built from 18 residues. Germline-derived CDR1 and CDR2 are SGHDN and FVKESK. V was clipped by 0 bases and J by 5 bases; unmatched bases: 12. CDR3 in amino acids: CASSQEGDSPLGTGELFF. CDR3 coding DNA: TGTGCCAGCAGCCAAGAGGGGGACAGTCCACTGGGAACCGGGGAGCTGTTTTTT.

This clone was seen a single time. The rearrangement links TRBV5-1 to TRBJ1-3; D remains ambiguous. Germline values: CDR1 SGHRS, CDR2 YFSETQ. The CDR3 has 15 residues. V was pared by 3 bases and J by 5 bases, with 15 bases between. CDR3 bases: TGCGCCAGCAGCTCGTTGGACTTAACCCGAAACACCATATATTTT. Protein: CASSSLDLTRNTIYF.

The chain is built from TRBV5-1 and TRBJ1-4; no clear D gene. This CDR3 is built from 12 residues. Germline V lookup: CDR1 SGHRS, CDR2 YFSETQ. The V end lost 1 base, the J end lost 7 bases, and 5 bases lay between the germline ends. The CDR3, as DNA: TGCGCCAGCAGCTTGTTCCGTGAAAAACTGTTTTTT. Amino acids: CASSLFREKLFF. The variable domain in full, completed from reference TRBV5-1 and TRBJ1-4, reads KAGVTQTPRYLIKTRGQQVTLSCSPISGHRSVSWYQQTPGQGLQFLFEYFSETQRNKGNFPGRFSGRQFSNSRSEMNVSTLELGDSALYLCASSLFREKLFFGSGTQLSVL.

The chain joins TRBV15 to TRBJ2-1; no definite D call. CDR1 is LNHNV, CDR2 YYDKDF, per germline (reference sequence). The CDR3 extends over 13 amino acids. The germline V and J ends were trimmed by 4 bases and 9 bases, with 13 bases remaining between them. The CDR3 nucleotides are TGTGCCACCAGCACCGGGCCCGGCGGTGAGCAGTTCTTC. Protein product: CATSTGPGGEQFF.

About this clone itself: One junction end disagrees with the germline gene, perhaps due to a read error. The chain has TRBV12-5 and TRBJ2-3, with 14 positions matching TRBD2. The CDR3 is 17 residues long. Looked up from germline, CDR1 is LGHNT and CDR2 is FRNRAP. CDR3 protein: CASGLGLAGASTDTQYF. The CDR3, as DNA: TGTGCTAGTGGCTTGGGACTAGCGGGGGCTAGCACAGATACGCAGTATTTT.

The chain links TRBV7-9 to TRBJ1-2; 7 positions match TRBD1. The CDR3 is made up of 14 amino acids. Looked up from germline, CDR1 is SEHNR and CDR2 is FQNEAQ (reference sequence). The trim removed 5 bases at V and 6 bases at J, leaving 9 bases unmatched. CDR3 nucleotides: TGTGCCAGCAGCCCGCGGACAGGACAGGATGGCTACACCTTC. Its translation: CASSPRTGQDGYTF.

The chain uses TRBV5-1 and TRBJ1-3, with a weak D call TRBD1 (6 bases). Per the germline V gene, CDR1 is SGHRS and CDR2 is YFSETQ. V lost 8 bases and J lost 0, with 12 bases in between. The CDR3 loop spans 14 amino acids. Written as DNA, the CDR3 is TGCGCCAGTCGCCAGACAGGCTCTGGAAACACCATATATTTT. It yields the protein CASRQTGSGNTIYF. Looking up the rest from reference TRBV5-1 and TRBJ1-3 gives the full variable domain: KAGVTQTPRYLIKTRGQQVTLSCSPISGHRSVSWYQQTPGQGLQFLFEYFSETQRNKGNFPGRFSGRQFSNSRSEMNVSTLELGDSALYLCASRQTGSGNTIYFGEGSWLTVV.

The rearrangement uses TRBV11-3 and TRBJ2-3; TRBD2 aligns across 12 bases. This CDR3 is built from 16 residues. Germline CDR1 and CDR2: SGHNT and YENEEA. With 5 bases clipped from V and 1 base from J, the junction kept 4 bases outside the gene matches. CDR3 sequence reads: CASSQGTSGRTDTQYF. CDR3 DNA sequence: TGTGCCAGCAGCCAAGGGACTAGCGGGCGCACAGATACGCAGTATTTT.

This clone appeared once. The rearrangement links TRBV18 to TRBJ2-1; D is perhaps TRBD1 or TRBD2 (5 bases each). Trimming pared 1 base from V and 5 bases from J, leaving 18 bases between. The CDR3 covers 17 residues. CDR1 is KGHSH and CDR2 is LQKENI in the germline V gene. CDR3 DNA: TGTGCCAGCTCACCACTCTTAGGGGCTCGGGATGACAATGAGCAGTTCTTC. Encoded protein: CASSPLLGARDDNEQFF.

The CDR3 coding sequence is TGTGCCAGCAGTCCGAATCGGGGGCGCACAGATACGCAGTATTTT. This encodes CASSPNRGRTDTQYF. The chain links TRBV2 to TRBJ2-3; either TRBD1 or TRBD2 may fit D (6 bases each). Germline assignment: CDR1 SNHLY and CDR2 FYNNEI. The CDR3 is made up of 15 amino acids. The V end lost 5 bases, the J end lost 1 base, and 13 bases lay between the germline ends.